The 19 T cell receptor beta chains below were found in one sample sequenced in a study of breast tumors, draining lymph nodes, adjacent tissues. Breast cancer patients provided tissue from their axillary draining lymph nodes. TCRdb ran MiXCR on the multiplex PCR reads and lists one entry per CDR3 protein. The repertoire holds 200,000 or so distinct CDR3 sequences, with about 32% as singletons. Sequences were obtained from axillary lymph node tissue. These receptors were taken from a female donor with breast cancer. Some clones in this sample may be carry-over from other donors' samples.

As to this clonotype: One end of the junction is discordant with germline, which a read error may explain. This chain links TRBV24-1 with TRBJ2-1; a possible D gene is TRBD1 (6 bases). This CDR3 contains 15 residues. Germline-derived CDR1 and CDR2 are KGHDR and SFDVKD. The CDR3 reads CATSGTRGPYNEQFF. The CDR3 DNA sequence: TGCGCCACCAGTGGTACCAGGGGACCCTACAATGAGCAGTTCTTC.

At least ten counts were recorded for this clonotype. V gene TRBV20-1 combines with J gene TRBJ2-7; D uncertain. Trimming took off 8 bases at V and 0 bases at J, with 14 bases between the two ends. The V gene's germline CDR1 is DFQATT and CDR2 SNEGSKA (reference sequence). CDR3 length: 13 amino acids. The CDR3 bases are TGCAGTCTGCTAGAGTCAGTCTCCTACGAGCAGTACTTC. Its translation is CSLLESVSYEQYF.

The chain joins TRBV20-1 to TRBJ2-1; 9 bases align to TRBD2. Germline V gene sequence: CDR1 DFQATT, CDR2 SNEGSKA (reference sequence). Unmatched junction bases numbered 11, after V lost 5 bases and J lost 6 bases. The CDR3 is made up of 15 amino acids. The CDR3 sequence is CSALSGGVVTNEQFF. CDR3 sequence (DNA): TGCAGTGCTCTTAGCGGGGGAGTAGTTACCAATGAGCAGTTCTTC.

In its sample, this clonotype was seen a few times. A much larger clone is a single base away; this may be a read error. In this CDR3 the conserved last residue, phenylalanine or tryptophan, is missing, so a read error is likely. This chain uses TRBV29-1 with TRBJ2-1; TRBD2 matches 16 bases. The ends lost 4 bases at V and 0 bases at J; junction bases unmatched: 6. The CDR3 is made up of 18 amino acids. Germline assignment: CDR1 SQVTM and CDR2 ANQGSEA. The CDR3 DNA follows: TGCAGCGTTGTCCCGGGACTAGCGGGGGGGCCCTCCTACAATGAGCAGTTCCTC. Translating it yields CSVVPGLAGGPSYNEQFL.

This clonotype appeared once. Since a much larger clone is just one base distant, this may be a read error. The chain employs TRBV18 and TRBJ1-2; D not resolved. Germline lookup yields CDR1 KGHSH and CDR2 LQKENI. The CDR3 loop spans 14 amino acids. CDR3 nucleotide sequence: TGTGCCGGCTCACCAGACGGCTCCTACTATGGCTACACCTTC. Its translation is CAGSPDGSYYGYTF. The variable domain in full, with the rest retrieved from reference TRBV18 and TRBJ1-2, is NAGVMQNPRHLVRRRGQEARLRCSPMKGHSHVYWYRQLPEEGLKFMVYLQKENIIDESGMPKERFSAEFPKEGPSILRIQQVVRGDSAAYFCAGSPDGSYYGYTFGSGTRLTVV.

This clonotype appeared once. This chain joins TRBV20-1 and TRBJ1-4; 10 nucleotides match TRBD1. Trimming cost V 0 bases and J 8 bases; bases outside gene matches: 3. Germline CDR1 reads DFQATT; CDR2 reads SNEGSKA (reference sequence). The CDR3 sequence is 14 residues long. The CDR3 loop is CSARDEGQGEKLFF. The DNA for the CDR3 is TGCAGTGCTAGAGATGAGGGACAGGGGGAAAAACTGTTTTTT.

This clonotype was detected a few times. This chain joins TRBV6-2 or TRBV6-3 and TRBJ2-1; TRBD2 aligns across 9 bases. CDR3 length: 15 residues. With 6 bases clipped from V and 13 bases from J, the junction kept 16 bases outside the gene matches. Per the germline V gene, CDR1 is MNHEY and CDR2 is SVGEGT. The CDR3 DNA sequence: TGTGCCAGCAGACCTAATGCGGGGGGGTCTCTTTTTCAGTTCTTC. As protein: CASRPNAGGSLFQFF.

Regarding this clonotype: A much larger clone sits a single nucleotide away, making a read error possible. V gene TRBV7-2 combines with J gene TRBJ2-3; D might be TRBD2 (6 bases). CDR1 and CDR2 (germline): SGHTA, FQGNSA. This CDR3 has 15 residues. V was pared by 4 bases and J by 3 bases, with 14 bases between. This chain's CDR3 is CASSSGGVQTDTQYF. The CDR3 DNA reads as TGTGCCAGCAGCTCCGGCGGGGTTCAGACAGATACGCAGTATTTT. The full variable domain, in which reference TRBV7-2 and TRBJ2-3 provide the parts outside the CDR3, is GAGVSQSPSNKVTEKGKDVELRCDPISGHTALYWYRQSLGQGLEFLIYFQGNSAPDKSGLPSDRFSAERTGGSVSTLTIQRTQQEDSAVYLCASSSGGVQTDTQYFGPGTRLTVL.

This clonotype was found many times. V is TRBV6-6 and J is TRBJ2-7, with 13 bases aligning to TRBD2. V gave up 2 bases and J gave up 6 bases; unmatched junction bases: 4. CDR1 is MNHNY, CDR2 SVGAGI, per germline (reference sequence). The CDR3 runs to 15 residues. The CDR3 coding sequence is TGTGCCAGCAGTTACGGGTGGACTAGCGGGGGCGAGCAGTACTTC. Amino acids: CASSYGWTSGGEQYF.

This clonotype was picked up many times. The chain carries TRBV27 and TRBJ2-3; D is tentatively TRBD1 or TRBD2 (6 bases each). V gave up 3 bases and J gave up 2 bases, with 18 bases separating them. From germline, CDR1 is MNHEY and CDR2 SMNVEV (reference sequence). This CDR3 is 17 amino acids long. The DNA of the CDR3 is TGTGCCAGCAGTTTTGGAGGGGGAGAGGGGTACACAGATACGCAGTATTTT. It is translated as CASSFGGGEGYTDTQYF.

This clonotype was seen at least ten times. CDR3 nucleotides: TGTGCCAGTAGCCCCGGGACTAGCGGGGGGGCGAAAGATACGCAGTATTTT. Its protein product is CASSPGTSGGAKDTQYF. V and J are TRBV19 and TRBJ2-3, with 16 positions matching TRBD2. The length of the CDR3 is 17 residues. V shed 6 bases, J shed 5 bases, and the junction held 8 bases outside the gene matches. Germline V lookup: CDR1 LNHDA, CDR2 SQIVND (reference sequence).

This clonotype was seen a handful of times. CDR3 DNA: TGTGCCAGCAGGTCCGATTCTATGAACACTGAAGCTTTCTTT. Amino acids: CASRSDSMNTEAFF. The V and J genes are TRBV11-2 and TRBJ1-1; D call uncertain. CDR1 is SGHAT, CDR2 FQNNGV, per germline. Trimming cost V 6 bases and J 0 bases, with 11 bases left between them. CDR3 length equals 14 residues.

The V call is TRBV28, the J call TRBJ1-5; no clear D. The V gene's germline CDR1 is MDHEN and CDR2 SYDVKM. CDR3 length equals 14 residues. The V end lost 2 bases, the J end lost 5 bases, and 10 bases lay between the germline ends. The CDR3 bases are TGTGCCAGCAGTTTACGGCAGCAGGATCAGCCCCAGCATTTT. This encodes CASSLRQQDQPQHF.

In this sample, this clonotype turned up many times. The genes are TRBV2 and TRBJ2-3; D call uncertain. The ends were cut back, 6 bases at V and 2 bases at J, with 15 bases in the middle. The CDR3 has 15 amino acids. Germline lookup yields CDR1 SNHLY and CDR2 FYNNEI. CDR3 protein: CASSARYTTTDTQYF. The CDR3 DNA reads TGTGCCAGCAGCGCTAGGTACACCACCACAGATACGCAGTATTTT.

This clonotype occurred once. Because the CDR3's place on the DNA is in doubt, the DNA is left out and the CDR3 is given as listed by TCRdb. The V gene is TRBV25-1, the J gene TRBJ2-7. Both ends counted, the CDR3 spans 14 residues. CDR1 is MGHDK, CDR2 SYGVNS, per germline. CDR3: CACSARNDFYEQYF.

In this sample, this clonotype turned up many times. The chain carries TRBV18 and TRBJ2-2; D call uncertain. The CDR3 loop spans 14 amino acids. Germline V gene sequence: CDR1 KGHSH, CDR2 LQKENI. Deletions cut 0 bases from V and 6 bases from J, with 8 bases between. CDR3 amino acids: CASSPPDGPGELFF. As DNA, the CDR3 is TGTGCCAGCTCACCACCGGATGGTCCCGGGGAGCTGTTTTTT. Using reference TRBV18 and TRBJ2-2 for the parts outside the CDR3, the full variable domain is NAGVMQNPRHLVRRRGQEARLRCSPMKGHSHVYWYRQLPEEGLKFMVYLQKENIIDESGMPKERFSAEFPKEGPSILRIQQVVRGDSAAYFCASSPPDGPGELFFGEGSRLTVL.

V is TRBV7-2 and J is TRBJ2-3; 8 bases are a match to TRBD2. The CDR3 has 13 amino acids. From germline, CDR1 is SGHTA and CDR2 FQGNSA. V shed 11 bases and J 2 bases; nucleotides not matched to a gene: 6. The CDR3 DNA reads TGTGCCTCGGGGGGGGACAACACAGATACGCAGTATTTT. Protein product: CASGGDNTDTQYF.

With respect to this clonotype: A clone one base away is much larger, so this may be a read error. The genes are TRBV14 and TRBJ2-7; TRBD1 matches 8 bases. The CDR3 is made up of 18 amino acids. Trimming removed 2 bases from V and 2 bases from J; junction bases left unmatched: 14. CDR1 SGHDN and CDR2 FVKESK come from the germline V gene. This CDR3 is CASSQMEDLQGAAYEQYF. The CDR3, as DNA: TGTGCCAGCAGCCAAATGGAGGACCTCCAGGGGGCGGCCTACGAGCAGTACTTC.

Remarks on this clonotype: A much larger clone sits a single nucleotide away, making a read error possible. The V and J genes are TRBV20-1 and TRBJ2-7; 11 positions match TRBD1. From germline, CDR1 is DFQATT and CDR2 SNEGSKA (reference sequence). CDR3 length: 16 amino acids. V shed 5 bases, J shed 5 bases, and the junction held 14 bases outside the gene matches. The CDR3 DNA follows: TGCAGTGCTCGCCGGGACAGGGGGTTTGCCGGGCACGAGCAGTACTTC. It is translated as CSARRDRGFAGHEQYF.